The sequence of this TCR beta chain was determined in a study of memory CD4+ T cells and cytomegalovirus serostatus. Study-level background: Healthy Belgian adult donors included under ten CMV-positive and around 25 CMV-negative people. Study-wide results and limits: About 40% of the roughly 160 known CMV-associated TCRbeta sequences appeared in CD4+ memory. The CMV-associated TCR signature appears largely within the CD4+ memory repertoire.

The protocol was immunoSEQ multiplex PCR, while the TCRdb copy is restricted to in-frame clones and leaves out a portion. The table records 35,000 to 45,000 clones, about 76% of them present only once. In germline, CDR1 is SGHRS, CDR2 YFSETQ. The CDR3 runs 14 residues. With V trimmed by 7 bases and J by 2 bases, 7 bases remained unmatched. The sort gate was single viable CD3+CD4+CD8-CD45RO+ cells for memory CD4+ T cells. Total CD4+ T cells were enriched by CD4 positive selection. Of note for this clone: Its antigen is unidentified.

This rearrangement joins TRBV5-1 to TRBJ2-7; 9 bases line up with TRBD1. This TCR was recovered from an adult in good health and CMV-seronegative. The sequenced material came from memory CD4+ T cells from blood. The CDR3 sequence: CASSRQGDPYEQYF. In DNA, the CDR3 is TGCGCCAGCTCACGACAGGGGGACCCCTACGAGCAGTACTTC. Full variable domain (missing parts from reference TRBV5-1 and TRBJ2-7): KAGVTQTPRYLIKTRGQQVTLSCSPISGHRSVSWYQQTPGQGLQFLFEYFSETQRNKGNFPGRFSGRQFSNSRSEMNVSTLELGDSALYLCASSRQGDPYEQYFGPGTRLTVT.